Listed below are T cell receptor beta chains from one sample, sequenced in a study of blood T cell repertoires in COVID-19. This table comes from immunoSEQ multiplex PCR, and its TCRdb copy is limited to in-frame clones, with some not included. The table lists under 200,000 clones, around 84% of them singletons, with around an eighth in the top ten. Material: peripheral blood. These TCRs come from a man aged 30 to 39 with active or convalescent COVID-19. Both conserved end residues are part of each CDR3. The D gene is left open where the match is weak. Expanded clones get a size class; other rows say once, few or many, or leave the size out.

. | . | TRBJ2-7 | TRBV6-2/TRBV6-3 | CASSYTDRYEQYF | TGTGCCAGCAGTTACACCGACAGATACGAGCAGTACTTC
. | . | TRBJ2-7 | TRBV6-2/TRBV6-3 | CASSLPGREQYF | TGTGCCAGCAGCCTACCGGGTAGGGAGCAGTACTTC
TRBD1 | . | TRBJ1-2 | TRBV5-8 | CASSWSHRGWEYGYTF | TGTGCCAGCAGCTGGAGTCACAGGGGTTGGGAGTATGGCTACACCTTC
TRBD2 | . | TRBJ2-1 | TRBV30 | CAWTSGGSYNEQFF | TGTGCCTGGACGAGCGGGGGGTCCTACAATGAGCAGTTCTTC
. | few | TRBJ1-1 | TRBV30 | CAWSVLENSMNTEAFF | TGTGCCTGGAGTGTACTAGAGAATTCGATGAACACTGAAGCTTTCTTT
. | . | TRBJ2-7 | TRBV5-1 | CASSLEPGSSYEQYF | TGCGCCAGCAGCTTGGAACCCGGGAGCTCCTACGAGCAGTACTTC
. | . | TRBJ2-1 | TRBV29-1 | CSVAEGGVNEQFF | TGCAGCGTTGCGGAGGGGGGGGTTAATGAGCAGTTCTTC
. | . | TRBJ2-2 | TRBV2 | CATRNEGSAGELFF | TGTGCCACCCGGAATGAAGGAAGCGCCGGGGAGCTGTTTTTT
. | . | TRBJ2-7 | TRBV5-1 | CASSLVRGDAYEQYF | TGCGCCAGCAGCTTGGTCCGCGGGGATGCCTACGAGCAGTACTTC
. | . | TRBJ2-7 | TRBV25-1 | CASSNRTEYSYEQYF | TGTGCCAGCAGTAACCGGACAGAGTACTCCTACGAGCAGTACTTC
TRBD2 | few | TRBJ2-1 | TRBV5-5 | CASSLGPGLAGGSNEQFF | TGTGCCAGCAGCTTGGGCCCTGGACTAGCGGGGGGGTCCAATGAGCAGTTCTTC
. | . | TRBJ2-1 | TRBV27 | CASSAGEEEFF | TGTGCCAGCAGTGCTGGGGAGGAGGAGTTCTTC
. | . | TRBJ2-7 | TRBV1 | CTSSQRGLAGYEQYF | TGCACCAGCAGCCAGCGGGGACTAGCGGGTTACGAGCAGTACTTC
TRBD1 | . | TRBJ1-6 | TRBV6-5 | CASRVGQGHSPLHF | TGTGCCAGCCGAGTGGGACAGGGGCATTCACCCCTCCACTTT
. | once | TRBJ2-5 | TRBV10-3 | CAISESEKETQYF | TGTGCCATCAGTGAGTCGGAGAAAGAGACCCAGTACTTC
. | few | TRBJ2-7 | TRBV7-9 | CASSSQGAGTTLEQYF | TGTGCCAGCAGCTCCCAAGGGGCAGGGACAACCCTCGAGCAGTACTTC
TRBD1 | . | TRBJ2-2 | TRBV9 | CASSPRQGAGTGELFF | TGTGCCAGCAGCCCGAGACAGGGGGCAGGCACCGGGGAGCTGTTTTTT
TRBD1 | . | TRBJ2-7 | TRBV28 | CASSLRYRGRGYEQYF | TGTGCCAGCAGTTTACGGTATAGGGGGCGAGGGTACGAGCAGTACTTC
TRBD1 | . | TRBJ1-4 | TRBV6-1 | CASSEGTGREKLFF | TGTGCCAGCAGTGAAGGGACAGGGAGGGAAAAACTGTTTTTT
. | . | TRBJ1-1 | TRBV19 | CASRGRWGAGGTNTEAFF | TGTGCCAGTAGAGGGAGGTGGGGTGCCGGGGGGACGAACACTGAAGCTTTCTTT
. | . | TRBJ2-1 | TRBV18 | CASSPMDPGTYNEQFF | TGTGCCAGCTCACCAATGGACCCAGGGACTTACAATGAGCAGTTCTTC
. | . | TRBJ1-6 | TRBV7-9 | CASSTGGEGNSPLHF | TGTGCCAGCAGCACTGGGGGGGAGGGTAATTCACCCCTCCACTTT
TRBD1 | few | TRBJ1-5 | TRBV28 | CASSRGGQGRNQPQHF | TGTGCCAGCAGCCGGGGGGGACAGGGGCGCAATCAGCCCCAGCATTTT
TRBD2 | . | TRBJ2-2 | TRBV11-2 | CASSNDPAGATNTGELFF | TGTGCCAGCAGCAATGACCCAGCGGGGGCCACGAACACCGGGGAGCTGTTTTTT
. | . | TRBJ2-7 | TRBV30 | CAWSNSFYEQYF | TGTGCCTGGAGTAACAGTTTCTACGAGCAGTACTTC
. | . | TRBJ1-1 | TRBV6-5 | CASSPVRIVTEAFF | TGTGCCAGCAGCCCCGTACGTATAGTCACTGAAGCTTTCTTT
TRBD2 | . | TRBJ2-3 | TRBV11-3 | CASSLVAGGPTDTQYF | TGTGCCAGCAGCTTAGTAGCGGGAGGGCCGACAGATACGCAGTATTTT
TRBD2 | once | TRBJ2-5 | TRBV27 | CASANFRWGGEETQYF | TGTGCCAGCGCCAATTTCCGGTGGGGGGGGGAGGAGACCCAGTACTTC
. | . | TRBJ1-1 | TRBV6-5 | CASPLRGGAGTEAFF | TGTGCCAGCCCCCTTCGGGGGGGCGCGGGCACTGAAGCTTTCTTT
TRBD1 | . | TRBJ1-5 | TRBV19 | CASSWDRNQPQHF | TGTGCCAGTAGTTGGGACAGAAATCAGCCCCAGCATTTT
TRBD1 | . | TRBJ2-3 | TRBV28 | CASSLTGTGIDTQYF | TGTGCCAGCAGCCTGACCGGGACAGGGATAGATACGCAGTATTTT
. | . | TRBJ2-6 | TRBV10-2 | CASSAAGAGWGANVLTF | TGCGCCAGCAGTGCCGCCGGGGCGGGGTGGGGGGCCAACGTCCTGACTTTC
. | few | TRBJ2-7 | TRBV7-8 | CASSLVTASSYEQYF | TGTGCCAGCAGCTTAGTAACAGCCTCGTCCTACGAGCAGTACTTC
. | . | TRBJ2-1 | TRBV7-3 | CASSLMGDYNEQFF | TGTGCCAGCAGCTTAATGGGAGACTACAATGAGCAGTTCTTC
. | . | TRBJ1-2 | TRBV30 | CAWRERGYGYTF | TGTGCCTGGAGGGAAAGGGGGTATGGCTACACCTTC
. | . | TRBJ2-3 | TRBV7-9 | CATDAAPTDTQYF | TGTGCCACTGACGCGGCGCCCACAGATACGCAGTATTTT
. | . | TRBJ1-4 | TRBV30 | CAWKGEKLFF | TGTGCCTGGAAGGGGGAAAAACTGTTTTTT
. | . | TRBJ1-1 | TRBV10-1 | CASSESRGAAFF | TGCGCCAGCAGTGAGTCCCGGGGGGCAGCTTTCTTT
TRBD1 | . | TRBJ1-1 | TRBV28 | CASSSPSEQGAYTEAFF | TGTGCCAGCAGCTCGCCTTCCGAACAGGGGGCTTACACTGAAGCTTTCTTT
. | . | TRBJ2-6 | TRBV30 | CAWSLPVGEDTGANVLTF | TGTGCCTGGAGCCTCCCGGTGGGGGAGGACACTGGGGCCAACGTCCTGACTTTC
. | . | TRBJ1-4 | TRBV11-3 | CASSSQGLVGKLFF | TGTGCCAGCAGCTCACAGGGTTTGGTAGGAAAACTGTTTTTT
TRBD1 | . | TRBJ2-3 | TRBV24-1 | CATIGTGTTDTQYF | TGTGCCACCATCGGGACAGGGACCACAGATACGCAGTATTTT
. | . | TRBJ1-5 | TRBV28 | CASTLDGGYQPQHF | TGTGCCAGCACTCTAGATGGAGGGTATCAGCCCCAGCATTTT
. | . | TRBJ1-6 | TRBV10-3 | CAISGGTASYNSPLHF | TGTGCCATCAGTGGGGGGACTGCGAGCTATAATTCACCCCTCCACTTT
. | . | TRBJ1-3 | TRBV5-1 | CASSLVQGSGNTIYF | TGCGCCAGCAGCTTGGTTCAGGGCTCTGGAAACACCATATATTTT
. | . | TRBJ1-2 | TRBV30 | CAWSVGAPYGYTF | TGTGCCTGGAGTGTAGGGGCCCCATATGGCTACACCTTC
TRBD2 | . | TRBJ2-3 | TRBV15 | CATSRDLAGVLDTQYF | TGTGCCACCAGCAGAGATCTAGCGGGAGTCCTAGATACGCAGTATTTT
TRBD1 | . | TRBJ2-1 | TRBV7-9 | CASSATGVPHPLFF | TGTGCCAGCAGTGCGACAGGGGTCCCTCACCCGCTCTTCTTC
TRBD1 | . | TRBJ2-7 | TRBV5-1 | CASNRWGQGAYEQYF | TGCGCCAGCAACCGCTGGGGACAGGGGGCCTACGAGCAGTACTTC
TRBD1 | few | TRBJ1-1 | TRBV5-1 | CASSLTGANTEAFF | TGCGCCAGCAGCTTGACAGGGGCGAACACTGAAGCTTTCTTT
TRBD1 | . | TRBJ2-1 | TRBV6-4 | CASSEFATGGDEQFF | TGTGCCAGCAGTGAGTTCGCGACAGGGGGCGATGAGCAGTTCTTC
. | once | TRBJ2-3 | TRBV5-6 | CASSLVQVEYF | TGTGCCAGCAGCCTCGTGCAGGTAGAGTATTTT
TRBD1 | . | TRBJ2-7 | TRBV7-8 | CASSPGQRDEQYF | TGTGCCAGCAGCCCGGGACAGCGAGACGAGCAGTACTTC
TRBD1 | . | TRBJ2-3 | TRBV2 | CARSRVGDSLRGTQYF | TGTGCCAGGAGTCGGGTGGGGGACAGCCTTCGGGGTACGCAGTATTTT
. | . | TRBJ1-1 | TRBV10-1 | CASSESQAIRAFF | TGCGCCAGCAGTGAGTCACAGGCGATAAGGGCTTTCTTT
TRBD2 | few | TRBJ2-5 | TRBV5-1 | CASSKLAGGLQETQYF | TGCGCCAGCAGCAAGCTAGCGGGGGGTCTCCAAGAGACCCAGTACTTC
TRBD2 | . | TRBJ2-2 | TRBV4-1 | CASSSGLAGVNTGELFF | TGCGCCAGCAGCTCAGGACTAGCGGGAGTTAACACCGGGGAGCTGTTTTTT